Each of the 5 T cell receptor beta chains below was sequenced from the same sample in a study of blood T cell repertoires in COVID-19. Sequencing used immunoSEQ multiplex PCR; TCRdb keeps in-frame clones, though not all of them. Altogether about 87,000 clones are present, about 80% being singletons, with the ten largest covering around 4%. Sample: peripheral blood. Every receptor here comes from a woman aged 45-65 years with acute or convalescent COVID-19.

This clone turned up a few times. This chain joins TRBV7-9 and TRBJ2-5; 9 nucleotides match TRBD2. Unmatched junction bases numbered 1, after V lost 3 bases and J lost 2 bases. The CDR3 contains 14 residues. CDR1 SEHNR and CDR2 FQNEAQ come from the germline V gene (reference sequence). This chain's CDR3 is CASSFTSGQETQYF. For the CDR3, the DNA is TGTGCCAGCAGCTTCACTAGCGGGCAAGAGACCCAGTACTTC.

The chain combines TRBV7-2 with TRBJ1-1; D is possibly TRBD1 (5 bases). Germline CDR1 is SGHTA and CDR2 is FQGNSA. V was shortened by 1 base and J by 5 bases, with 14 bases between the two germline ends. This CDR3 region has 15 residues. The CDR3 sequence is CASSLDASRGTEAFF. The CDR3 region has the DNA TGTGCCAGCAGCTTAGACGCATCAAGGGGAACTGAAGCTTTCTTT. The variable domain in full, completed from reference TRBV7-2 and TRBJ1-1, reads GAGVSQSPSNKVTEKGKDVELRCDPISGHTALYWYRQSLGQGLEFLIYFQGNSAPDKSGLPSDRFSAERTGGSVSTLTIQRTQQEDSAVYLCASSLDASRGTEAFFGQGTRLTVV.

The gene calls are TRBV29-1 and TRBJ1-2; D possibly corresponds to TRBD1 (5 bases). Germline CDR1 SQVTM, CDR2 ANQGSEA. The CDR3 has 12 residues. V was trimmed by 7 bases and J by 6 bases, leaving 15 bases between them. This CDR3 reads CSAREGRDGYTF. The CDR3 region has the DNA TGCAGCGCGAGGGAGGGGAGGGATGGCTACACCTTC.

The CDR3 DNA is TGTGCCAGCAGTTCACAGGGGGCCAGCACAGATACGCAGTATTTT. It translates to CASSSQGASTDTQYF. The J gene is TRBJ2-3, the V gene TRBV28; 9 bases map to TRBD1. The CDR3 spans 15 residues. Germline V gives CDR1 MDHEN, CDR2 SYDVKM. J lost 0 bases, V lost 4 bases, and 2 bases had no gene match.

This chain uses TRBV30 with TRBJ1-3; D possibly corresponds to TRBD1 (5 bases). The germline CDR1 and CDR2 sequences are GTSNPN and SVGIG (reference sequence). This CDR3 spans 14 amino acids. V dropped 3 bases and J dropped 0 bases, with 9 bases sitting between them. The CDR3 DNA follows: TGTGCCTGGAGCCGGGGGGGCTCTGGAAACACCATATATTTT. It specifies CAWSRGGSGNTIYF.